This TCR beta chain came from a study of cytomegalovirus exposure and HLA in healthy donors. Study results and limitations: TCR beta V- and J-gene trimming, according to a later analysis, was linked to a missense DCLRE1C variant.

The germline CDR1 and CDR2 sequences are MNHEY and SMNVEV (reference sequence). The CDR3 is 19 amino acids. J lost 1 base, V lost 2 bases, and 9 bases had no gene match. Both 60 Vbeta primers and 13 Jbeta primers went into the PCR. Repertoires were generated with immunoSEQ multiplex PCR, while TCRdb's copy carries only in-frame clones and drops some. The table lists about 180,000 clones, 82% of them singletons. Points on this clone: Antigen: not known.

Sequencing used PBMCs. The TCR comes from a man aged 35 to 55 in good health and CMV-seronegative. The V gene is TRBV27, the J gene TRBJ2-6, with 9 bases that match TRBD1. The CDR3 is CASSLRPGQGPSGANVLTF. The CDR3 nucleotides are TGTGCCAGCAGTTTACGACCGGGACAGGGTCCTTCTGGGGCCAACGTCCTGACTTTC.